The clone carrying this TCR beta chain was found many times. The junction does not match germline at one end; this may be a read error. The CDR3 runs 14 residues. Germline CDR1 is DFQATT and CDR2 is SNEGSKA (reference sequence). There were no patients who had received any treatment before thyroid surgery. The entry originates in a study of metastatic and nonmetastatic thyroid tumors. Background on the study: Across peripheral blood and tumor or nodule tissue samples taken from malignant and benign thyroid patients, the repertoires were compared with one another.

MiXCR was used by TCRdb to re-call the PCR reads. The sample yields 46,000 or so clones, approximately 15% seen once. This chain connects TRBV20-1 to TRBJ1-5; D uncertain. Specimen: blood. This receptor was obtained from a female donor with papillary thyroid cancer or a benign thyroid nodule (not recorded which). Some clones in this sample may be carry-over from other donors' samples. As DNA, the CDR3 is TGCAGTGCCAGAGCCGGGCCGACCCATCAGCCCCAGCATTTT. As protein: CSARAGPTHQPQHF.